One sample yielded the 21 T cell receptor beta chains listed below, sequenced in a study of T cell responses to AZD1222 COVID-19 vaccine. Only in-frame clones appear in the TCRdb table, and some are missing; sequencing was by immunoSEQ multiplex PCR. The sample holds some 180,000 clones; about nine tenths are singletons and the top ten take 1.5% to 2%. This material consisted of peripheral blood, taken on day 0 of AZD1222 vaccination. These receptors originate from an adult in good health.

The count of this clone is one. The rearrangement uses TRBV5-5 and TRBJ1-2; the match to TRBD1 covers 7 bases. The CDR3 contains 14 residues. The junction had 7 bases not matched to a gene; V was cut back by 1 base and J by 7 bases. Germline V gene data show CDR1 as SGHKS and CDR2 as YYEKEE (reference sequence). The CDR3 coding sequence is TGTGCCAGCAGCTTGAATCAGGGGGTAGTTGGCTACACCTTC. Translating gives CASSLNQGVVGYTF.

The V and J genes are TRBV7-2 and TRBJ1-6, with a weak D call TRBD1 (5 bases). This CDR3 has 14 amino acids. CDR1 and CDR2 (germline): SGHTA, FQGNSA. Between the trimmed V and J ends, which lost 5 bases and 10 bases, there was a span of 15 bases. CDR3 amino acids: CASSPDAGASPLHF. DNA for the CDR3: TGTGCCAGCAGCCCAGACGCTGGGGCGTCACCCCTCCACTTT.

CDR3 sequence reads: CASSVEASGSTGELFF. DNA of the CDR3: TGTGCCAGCAGCGTAGAGGCTAGCGGGAGTACCGGGGAGCTGTTTTTT. This chain links TRBV9 with TRBJ2-2; 10 bases agree with TRBD2. CDR3 length: 16 residues. Trimming took 0 bases from V and 5 from J; bases not matched to a gene: 4. The germline gives CDR1 SGDLS, CDR2 YYNGEE.

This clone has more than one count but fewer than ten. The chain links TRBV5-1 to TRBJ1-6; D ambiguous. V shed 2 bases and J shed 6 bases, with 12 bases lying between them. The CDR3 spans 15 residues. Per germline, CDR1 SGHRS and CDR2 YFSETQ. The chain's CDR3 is CASSFGHGGNSPLHF. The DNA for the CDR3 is TGCGCCAGCAGCTTTGGGCACGGAGGTAATTCACCCCTCCACTTT.

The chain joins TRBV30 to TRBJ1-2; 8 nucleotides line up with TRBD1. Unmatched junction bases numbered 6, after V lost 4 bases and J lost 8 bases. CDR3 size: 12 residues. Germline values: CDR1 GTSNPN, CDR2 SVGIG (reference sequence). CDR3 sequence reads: CAWTGGVSGYTF. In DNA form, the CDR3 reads TGTGCCTGGACAGGGGGCGTATCCGGCTACACCTTC. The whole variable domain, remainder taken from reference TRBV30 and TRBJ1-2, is SQTIHQWPATLVQPVGSPLSLECTVEGTSNPNLYWYRQAAGRGLQLLFYSVGIGQISSEVPQNLSASRPQDRQFILSSKKLLLSDSGFYLCAWTGGVSGYTFGSGTRLTVV.

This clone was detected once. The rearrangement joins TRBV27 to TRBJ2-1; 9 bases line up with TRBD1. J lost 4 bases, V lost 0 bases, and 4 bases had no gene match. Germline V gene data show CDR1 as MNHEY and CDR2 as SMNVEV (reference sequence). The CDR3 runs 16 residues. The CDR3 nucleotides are TGTGCCAGCAGTTTATCGGGACAGGGTTCGTACAATGAGCAGTTCTTC. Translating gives CASSLSGQGSYNEQFF.

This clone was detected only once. CDR3 loop: CASSSRLTYEQYF. Written as DNA, the CDR3 is TGTGCCAGCTCATCCCGCTTAACCTACGAGCAGTACTTC. The rearrangement joins TRBV19 to TRBJ2-7; D is unclear. This CDR3 has 13 residues. V lost 9 bases, J lost 2 bases, and 14 bases lay in between. CDR1 and CDR2 from the germline V gene are LNHDA and SQIVND (reference sequence).

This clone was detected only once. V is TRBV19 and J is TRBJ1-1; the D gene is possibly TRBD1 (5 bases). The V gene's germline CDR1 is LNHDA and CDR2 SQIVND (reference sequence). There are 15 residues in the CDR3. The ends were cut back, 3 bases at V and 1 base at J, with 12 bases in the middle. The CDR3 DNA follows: TGTGCCAGTAGTATCTATTGGGGCCCGAACACTGAAGCTTTCTTT. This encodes CASSIYWGPNTEAFF.

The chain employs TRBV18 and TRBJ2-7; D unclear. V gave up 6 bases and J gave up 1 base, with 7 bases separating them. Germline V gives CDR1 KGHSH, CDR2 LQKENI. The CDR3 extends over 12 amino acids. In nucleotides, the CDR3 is TGTGCCAGCTCCCCAAATTCCTACGAGCAGTACTTC. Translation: CASSPNSYEQYF. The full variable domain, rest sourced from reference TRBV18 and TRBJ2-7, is NAGVMQNPRHLVRRRGQEARLRCSPMKGHSHVYWYRQLPEEGLKFMVYLQKENIIDESGMPKERFSAEFPKEGPSILRIQQVVRGDSAAYFCASSPNSYEQYFGPGTRLTVT.

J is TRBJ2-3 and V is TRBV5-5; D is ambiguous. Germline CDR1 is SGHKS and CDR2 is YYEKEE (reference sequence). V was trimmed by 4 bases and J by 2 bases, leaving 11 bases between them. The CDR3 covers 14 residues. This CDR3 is CASSHQPATDTQYF. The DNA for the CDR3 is TGTGCCAGCAGCCACCAGCCGGCCACAGATACGCAGTATTTT.

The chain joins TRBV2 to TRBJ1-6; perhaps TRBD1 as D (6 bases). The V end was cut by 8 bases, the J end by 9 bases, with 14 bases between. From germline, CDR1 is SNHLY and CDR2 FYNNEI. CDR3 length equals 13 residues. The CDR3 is CASWSGGSSPLHF. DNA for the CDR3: TGTGCCAGCTGGTCGGGGGGCAGTTCACCCCTCCACTTT.

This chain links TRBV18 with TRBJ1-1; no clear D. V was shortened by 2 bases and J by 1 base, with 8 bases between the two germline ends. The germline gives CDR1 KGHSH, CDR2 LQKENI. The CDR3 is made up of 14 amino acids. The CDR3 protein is CASSPGIGNTEAFF. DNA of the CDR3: TGTGCCAGCTCACCAGGCATCGGGAACACTGAAGCTTTCTTT.

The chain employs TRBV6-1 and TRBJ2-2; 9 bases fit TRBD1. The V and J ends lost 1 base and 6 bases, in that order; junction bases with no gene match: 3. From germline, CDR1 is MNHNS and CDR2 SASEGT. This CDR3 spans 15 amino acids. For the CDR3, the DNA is TGTGCCAGCAGTGAAGGGACAGGGGTGGCCGGGGAGCTGTTTTTT. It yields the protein CASSEGTGVAGELFF.

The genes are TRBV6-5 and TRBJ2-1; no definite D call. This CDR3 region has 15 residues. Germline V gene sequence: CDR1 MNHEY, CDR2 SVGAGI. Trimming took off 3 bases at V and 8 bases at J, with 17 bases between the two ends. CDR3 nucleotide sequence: TGTGCCAGCAGTTATTTACCGGATCACATGGATGAGCAGTTCTTC. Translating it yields CASSYLPDHMDEQFF.

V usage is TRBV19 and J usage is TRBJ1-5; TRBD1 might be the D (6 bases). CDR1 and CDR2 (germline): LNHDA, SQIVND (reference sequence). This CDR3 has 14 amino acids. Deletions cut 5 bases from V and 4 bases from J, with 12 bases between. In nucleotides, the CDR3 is TGTGCCAGTAGTCGCCGACAGGCAAATCAGCCCCAGCATTTT. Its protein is CASSRRQANQPQHF.

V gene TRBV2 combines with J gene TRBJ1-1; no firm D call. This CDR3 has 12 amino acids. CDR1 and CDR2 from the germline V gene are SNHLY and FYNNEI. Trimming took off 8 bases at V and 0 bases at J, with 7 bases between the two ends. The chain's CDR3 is CASFRVNTEAFF. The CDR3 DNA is TGTGCCAGCTTTAGGGTGAACACTGAAGCTTTCTTT.

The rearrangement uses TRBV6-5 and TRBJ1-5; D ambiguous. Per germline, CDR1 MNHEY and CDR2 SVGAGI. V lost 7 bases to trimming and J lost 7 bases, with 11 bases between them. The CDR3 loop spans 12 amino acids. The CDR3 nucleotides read TGTGCCAGCATAGGGAGGGAACAGCCCCAGCATTTT. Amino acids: CASIGREQPQHF.

CDR3 nucleotide sequence: TGTGCCAGTACTGCAGGGGGGAAGGTAATGCCCAATCAGCCCCAGCATTTT. This gives the protein CASTAGGKVMPNQPQHF. The chain combines TRBV19 with TRBJ1-5; 7 bases match TRBD1. CDR1 is LNHDA, CDR2 SQIVND, per germline (reference sequence). The CDR3 has 17 residues. V shed 7 bases, J shed 3 bases, and the junction held 15 bases outside the gene matches.

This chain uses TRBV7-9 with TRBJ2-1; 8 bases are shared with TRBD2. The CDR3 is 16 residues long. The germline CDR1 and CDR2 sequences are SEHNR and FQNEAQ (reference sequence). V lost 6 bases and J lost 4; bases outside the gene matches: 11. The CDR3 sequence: CASRTTGTRAYNEQFF. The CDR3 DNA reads TGTGCCAGCAGGACTACCGGGACTAGAGCTTACAATGAGCAGTTCTTC.

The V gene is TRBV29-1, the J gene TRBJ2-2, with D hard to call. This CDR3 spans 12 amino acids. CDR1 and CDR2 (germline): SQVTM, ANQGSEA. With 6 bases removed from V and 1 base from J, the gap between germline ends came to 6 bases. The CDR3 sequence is CSVKGNTGELFF. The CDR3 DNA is TGCAGCGTAAAGGGGAACACCGGGGAGCTGTTTTTT.

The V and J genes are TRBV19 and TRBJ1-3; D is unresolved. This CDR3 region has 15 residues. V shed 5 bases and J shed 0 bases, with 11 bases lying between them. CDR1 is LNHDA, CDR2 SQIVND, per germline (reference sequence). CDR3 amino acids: CASSLAWVSGNTIYF. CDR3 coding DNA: TGTGCCAGTAGTCTAGCCTGGGTCTCTGGAAACACCATATATTTT.